The entry that follows covers one T cell receptor beta chain sequence. Germline assignment: CDR1 SGHNT and CDR2 YYREEE (reference sequence). With 2 bases removed from V and 3 bases from J, the gap between germline ends came to 12 bases. The CDR3 consists of 14 residues. This record comes from a study of T cell changes during pregnancy in multiple sclerosis. The protocol was immunoSEQ multiplex PCR, while the TCRdb copy is restricted to in-frame clones and leaves out a portion. The sample has about 75,000 clones; over 85% are singletons. The J gene is TRBJ2-7, the V gene TRBV5-4; no clear D gene. The sample consisted of CD4+ T cells from peripheral blood mononuclear cells, taken after pregnancy. The TCR comes from a female donor with multiple sclerosis, enrolled in a pregnancy study. The CDR3 DNA is TGTGCCAGCAGCTTTTCGGCTAGAGACTACGAGCAGTACTTC. As protein: CASSFSARDYEQYF.